These T cell receptor beta chains were read from a single sample in a study of blood T cell repertoires in COVID-19. Sequencing was performed with immunoSEQ multiplex PCR; in TCRdb, only in-frame clones are kept and a portion is missing. Of a few hundred thousand clones listed, about four fifths are singletons. Material for sequencing was PBMCs or T cells enriched from blood (not recorded which). The receptors were gathered from a man aged 45-65 years who had recovered from COVID-19. CDR3s include the opening cysteine and the closing phenylalanine or tryptophan. The D gene is left open where the match is weak. Size tells how often a clone was seen (once, few, many) or the class of an expanded clone, and some rows leave it out.

-	TRBJ2-2	-	TRBV29-1	TGCAGCGTTGAAGTTAGTGTCGGGGAGCTGTTTTTT	CSVEVSVGELFF
-	TRBJ2-2	TRBD2	TRBV7-7	TGTGCTAGCAGCTTAGTGTCAGGACAGACACTAGCGGGGGACACCGGGGAGCTGTTTTTT	CASSLVSGQTLAGDTGELFF
-	TRBJ2-3	TRBD2	TRBV20-1	TGCAGTGCTAGTGGGAGCGGGGGTACAGATACGCAGTATTTT	CSASGSGGTDTQYF
-	TRBJ2-7	TRBD1	TRBV5-1	TGCGCCAGCAGCTCTCAGGGGGCAAACTCCTACGAGCAGTACTTC	CASSSQGANSYEQYF
-	TRBJ2-7	-	TRBV6-5	TGTGCCAGCAGCGGAGGGGGCCAGCAGTACTTC	CASSGGGQQYF
-	TRBJ1-5	-	TRBV7-9	TGTGCCAGCAGCTTTAGTTACAGGGATCAGCCCCAGCATTTT	CASSFSYRDQPQHF
-	TRBJ1-2	-	TRBV7-8	TGTGCCAGCAGCTCCCGACACGTTAACTATGGCTACACCTTC	CASSSRHVNYGYTF
once	TRBJ2-1	TRBD2	TRBV4-2	TGTGCCAGCAGCCTATTCGGGGGGGATGAGCAGTTCTTC	CASSLFGGDEQFF
few	TRBJ1-2	-	TRBV9	TGTGCCAGCAGCGTAGGTCCGGGACTCGATGGCTACACCTTC	CASSVGPGLDGYTF
-	TRBJ1-6	TRBD1	TRBV7-9	TGTGCCACCCGGACAGGGAATAATTCACCCCTCCACTTT	CATRTGNNSPLHF
-	TRBJ1-2	TRBD1	TRBV6-5	TGTGCCAGCAGGTTACAGGGGGAGGTTGGCGGCTACACCTTC	CASRLQGEVGGYTF
-	TRBJ2-2	-	TRBV11-2	TGTGCCAGCAGCACGCGGGGCACCGGGGAGCTGTTTTTT	CASSTRGTGELFF
-	TRBJ2-2	-	TRBV5-4	TGTGCCAGCAGCCGTCCGGGAGAGCTGTTTTTT	CASSRPGELFF
few	TRBJ2-2	TRBD1	TRBV27	TGTGCCAGCAGTTTTTCCCGGACAGGACAAGCGACACTTTACACCGGGGAGCTGTTTTTT	CASSFSRTGQATLYTGELFF
many	TRBJ1-3	-	TRBV3-1/TRBV3-2	TGTGCCAGCAGCCAAGCCGTGAGCTCTGGAAACACCATATATTTT	CASSQAVSSGNTIYF
-	TRBJ2-3	TRBD2	TRBV27	TGTGCCAGCAGTTGGACTAGCGGGCAAGATACGCAGTATTTT	CASSWTSGQDTQYF
once	TRBJ1-2	-	TRBV12-3/TRBV12-4	TGTGCCAGCAGCCAAGACAGTCATTCTGGCTACACCTTC	CASSQDSHSGYTF
-	TRBJ2-7	TRBD2	TRBV3-1/TRBV3-2	TGTGCCAGCAGTCAACTAGCGGGGGTATACGAGCAGTACTTC	CASSQLAGVYEQYF
-	TRBJ2-1	TRBD1	TRBV18	TGTGCCAGCTCACCGGACAGGGTGGATGAGCAGTTCTTC	CASSPDRVDEQFF
-	TRBJ1-6	TRBD1	TRBV6-5	TGTGCCAGCAGTAGACAGGGGTCGGGTTCACCCCTCCACTTT	CASSRQGSGSPLHF
-	TRBJ2-2	-	TRBV19	TGTGCCAGTAGTTTCAGGGATCCCGGGGAGCTGTTTTTT	CASSFRDPGELFF
-	TRBJ1-1	TRBD1	TRBV11-2	TGTGCCAGCAGCTACAGGGGTAGTACTGAAGCTTTCTTT	CASSYRGSTEAFF
-	TRBJ2-1	-	TRBV2	TGTGCCAGCAGTACTGACAATGAGCAGTTCTTC	CASSTDNEQFF
-	TRBJ2-5	TRBD2	TRBV10-3	TGTGCCATCAGTGGGGGCTACGGGGGGTTCCAAGAGACCCAGTACTTC	CAISGGYGGFQETQYF
once	TRBJ1-5	TRBD1	TRBV6-5	TGTGCCAGCAGCCCAGGACAGGGAAACAATCAGCCCCAGCATTTT	CASSPGQGNNQPQHF
-	TRBJ1-1	-	TRBV27	TGTGCCAGCCGCAGGGTATCGGGGGACACTGAAGCTTTCTTT	CASRRVSGDTEAFF
-	TRBJ2-5	-	TRBV7-2	TGTGCCAGCAGCTCATCCATCCGGGAGACCCAGTACTTC	CASSSSIRETQYF
-	TRBJ2-1	-	TRBV28	TGTGCCAGCAGTTCTTCAACCGGGGTCTACAATGAGCAGTTCTTC	CASSSSTGVYNEQFF
-	TRBJ2-3	TRBD2	TRBV5-6	TGTGCCAGCAGCTTGGTTTTTCTGAGCGGGGTGGAGCAAACGCAGTATTTT	CASSLVFLSGVEQTQYF
-	TRBJ1-2	TRBD1	TRBV29-1	TGCAGCGTTGAAGAAGAAGCATCCCGGGACAGCAACTATGGCTACACCTTC	CSVEEEASRDSNYGYTF